A single sample is the source of the 24 T cell receptor beta chains below, sequenced in a study of cytomegalovirus exposure and HLA in healthy donors. A multiplex PCR was run with 60 Vbeta primers and 13 Jbeta primers. Clones were sequenced by immunoSEQ multiplex PCR, and TCRdb holds only the in-frame ones, with some missing. The profile shows 130,000 or so clones, roughly three quarters of them singletons. Sequenced: PBMCs. These receptors were obtained from a male donor in good health and CMV-seronegative.

J is TRBJ2-5 and V is TRBV12-5; TRBD1 matches at 9 bases. The J call may not be correct, given that the DNA end is closer to TRBJ2-7. This CDR3 spans 14 amino acids. CDR1 and CDR2 from the germline V gene are LGHNT and FRNRAP. CDR3 in amino acids: CASGPGTGFYEQYF. The CDR3 DNA reads TGTGCTAGTGGTCCCGGGACAGGGTTCTACGAGCAGTACTTC.

A word on this clone: One end of the junction is discordant with germline, which a read error may explain. J is TRBJ2-7 and V is TRBV7-9; D is uncertain. In germline, CDR1 is SEHNR, CDR2 FQNEAQ (reference sequence). CDR3 size: 12 residues. The CDR3 sequence: CSSSLTVDEQYF. In DNA form, the CDR3 reads TGTTCCAGCAGTTTAACGGTGGACGAGCAGTACTTC.

About this clone itself: At one of its ends the junction is not consistent with the germline gene, which may arise from a read error. The genes are TRBV7-9 and TRBJ2-1; 15 positions match TRBD2. The CDR3 loop spans 14 amino acids. CDR1 SEHNR and CDR2 FQNEAQ come from the germline V gene (reference sequence). The CDR3 loop is CSSSQGLAGGEQFF. CDR3 nucleotides: TGTTCCAGCAGCCAGGGACTAGCGGGGGGTGAGCAGTTCTTC.

The genes are TRBV4-1 and TRBJ1-3, with TRBD1 identical over 7 bases. Germline V gene lookup returns CDR1 MGHRA and CDR2 YSYEKL. The CDR3 length is 15 residues. Losses at the gene ends were 3 bases for V and 3 bases for J; bases not matched to a gene: 5. DNA of the CDR3: TGCGCCAGCAGCCAGGGTACAGGGGATGGAAACACCATATATTTT. Protein: CASSQGTGDGNTIYF.

The chain combines TRBV10-3 with TRBJ2-2; D is perhaps TRBD1 (5 bases). V lost 0 bases and J 4 bases, leaving 9 bases between the germline ends. Germline values: CDR1 ENHRY, CDR2 SYGVKD. CDR3 length equals 15 residues. The CDR3 nucleotides read TGTGCCATCAGTGAGTCGGTCAGGGTCACCGGGGAGCTGTTTTTT. Translated, it gives CAISESVRVTGELFF.

J is TRBJ2-6 and V is TRBV6-6; possible D gene TRBD2, 5 bases. The germline gives CDR1 MNHNY, CDR2 SVGAGI (reference sequence). The V and J ends lost 3 bases and 0 bases respectively, with 9 bases between them. The CDR3 is 16 residues long. CDR3 in amino acids: CASSYSAGSGANVLTF. The CDR3 DNA is TGTGCCAGCAGTTATTCTGCGGGCTCTGGGGCCAACGTCCTGACTTTC.

The rearrangement links TRBV18 to TRBJ2-6; TRBD1 agrees at 7 bases. Germline V gene data show CDR1 as KGHSH and CDR2 as LQKENI. There are 16 residues in the CDR3. V lost 1 base and J lost 0; bases outside the gene matches: 0. The DNA for the CDR3 is TGTGCCAGCTCACCACGGGACAGCTCTGGGGCCAACGTCCTGACTTTC. Translation: CASSPRDSSGANVLTF. Combining the CDR3 with reference TRBV18 and TRBJ2-6 gives the whole variable domain NAGVMQNPRHLVRRRGQEARLRCSPMKGHSHVYWYRQLPEEGLKFMVYLQKENIIDESGMPKERFSAEFPKEGPSILRIQQVVRGDSAAYFCASSPRDSSGANVLTFGAGSRLTVL.

The chain combines TRBV4-2 with TRBJ2-5, with 10 nucleotides matching TRBD1. V lost 1 base to trimming and J lost 1 base; unmatched junction nucleotides: 6. This CDR3 is built from 17 residues. From germline, CDR1 is LGHNA and CDR2 YNFKEQ. The CDR3 is CASSQGWGQGPQETQYF. In nucleotides, the CDR3 is TGTGCCAGCAGCCAAGGATGGGGACAGGGGCCCCAAGAGACCCAGTACTTC.

Only one count was recorded for this clone. The rearrangement uses TRBV19 and TRBJ1-5, with D possibly matching TRBD1 (5 bases). The CDR3 length is 18 residues. Germline V gene sequence: CDR1 LNHDA, CDR2 SQIVND (reference sequence). The V and J ends lost 3 bases and 6 bases respectively, with 24 bases between them. CDR3 nucleotide sequence: TGTGCCAGTAGTATCGGGGACGTATCGGGGACTCCTTTTCAGCCCCAGCATTTT. Amino acid sequence: CASSIGDVSGTPFQPQHF.

The genes are TRBV30 and TRBJ1-4; tentatively, D is TRBD1 (6 bases). V lost 5 bases and J 6 bases, leaving 13 bases between the germline ends. The length of the CDR3 is 13 residues. CDR1 GTSNPN and CDR2 SVGIG come from the germline V gene (reference sequence). The CDR3 loop is CAWADRPYEKLFF. CDR3 nucleotides: TGTGCCTGGGCAGACAGGCCTTATGAAAAACTGTTTTTT. Variable domain in full (rest from reference TRBV30 and TRBJ1-4): SQTIHQWPATLVQPVGSPLSLECTVEGTSNPNLYWYRQAAGRGLQLLFYSVGIGQISSEVPQNLSASRPQDRQFILSSKKLLLSDSGFYLCAWADRPYEKLFFGSGTQLSVL.

The J gene is TRBJ1-5, the V gene TRBV7-9; D perhaps matches TRBD1 (5 bases). The CDR3 sequence is 16 residues long. Looked up from germline, CDR1 is SEHNR and CDR2 is FQNEAQ (reference sequence). Deletions cut 5 bases from V and 1 base from J, with 15 bases between. This CDR3 is CASSRDSIGSNQPQHF. CDR3 in DNA: TGTGCCAGCAGCCGCGACAGCATCGGGAGCAATCAGCCCCAGCATTTT.

The gene calls are TRBV5-1 and TRBJ2-7, with 7 bases matching TRBD2. Unmatched junction bases numbered 17, after V lost 1 base and J lost 4 bases. The CDR3 spans 18 residues. Per the germline V gene, CDR1 is SGHRS and CDR2 is YFSETQ. Here the CDR3 DNA reads TGCGCCAGCAGCTTGATGGGCGCCCTAGCGGATACCTTTTACGAGCAGTACTTC. Protein: CASSLMGALADTFYEQYF.

V is TRBV5-1 and J is TRBJ1-2, with TRBD1 matching over 8 bases. The CDR3 consists of 15 residues. V lost 0 bases to trimming and J lost 8 bases; unmatched junction nucleotides: 9. Germline CDR1 SGHRS, CDR2 YFSETQ. The CDR3 DNA follows: TGCGCCAGCAGCTTGGCAGGCAGGGGGCCCGGAGGCTACACCTTC. Its translation: CASSLAGRGPGGYTF.

The rearrangement links TRBV4-3 to TRBJ1-2; D might be TRBD1 (6 bases). V was pared by 4 bases and J by 4 bases, with 13 bases between. The length of the CDR3 is 14 residues. From germline, CDR1 is LGHNA and CDR2 YSLEER. The DNA of the CDR3 is TGCGCCAGCAGCCGTTCCGGGACAAGCTATGGCTACACCTTC. Residues: CASSRSGTSYGYTF.

The chain employs TRBV7-3 and TRBJ2-2; weak D call: TRBD2 (5 bases). Trimming removed 4 bases at V and 4 bases at J, with 10 bases between. Germline V gene sequence: CDR1 SGHTA, CDR2 FQGTGA. The CDR3 consists of 14 residues. CDR3 sequence (DNA): TGTGCCAGCAGCTCGTACCGGGGCACCGGGGAGCTGTTTTTT. Translated, it gives CASSSYRGTGELFF.

The gene calls are TRBV9 and TRBJ2-5; TRBD2 aligns across 10 bases. The CDR3 contains 18 residues. Germline CDR1 reads SGDLS; CDR2 reads YYNGEE. V was pared by 0 bases and J by 1 base, with 9 bases of the junction left unmatched. The CDR3 is CASSVATETSGSQETQYF. The CDR3, as DNA: TGTGCCAGCAGCGTAGCTACGGAGACTAGCGGGTCCCAAGAGACCCAGTACTTC.

The rearrangement joins TRBV6-4 to TRBJ1-2; 8 bases are shared with TRBD1. Trimming took 0 bases from V and 8 from J; bases not matched to a gene: 5. CDR3 length: 14 amino acids. Germline CDR1 is MRHNA and CDR2 is SNTAGT. CDR3 sequence reads: CASSDSNPGGGYTF. The CDR3 nucleotides read TGTGCCAGCAGTGACTCGAATCCAGGGGGCGGCTACACCTTC.

There are many counts of this clone. This chain joins TRBV29-1 and TRBJ2-6; 7 bases agree with TRBD2. The CDR3 has 16 residues. The germline V gene has CDR1 SQVTM and CDR2 ANQGSEA. V lost 4 bases, J lost 10 bases, and 16 bases stayed unmatched. CDR3 DNA sequence: TGCAGCGTTGTGGGGGGGGAAGACAGAATGGAGAACGTCCTGACTTTC. It yields the protein CSVVGGEDRMENVLTF.

As for this clone: Its ends do not fully match the called genes, so a read error is possible. The chain carries TRBV25-1 and TRBJ2-3, with D maybe TRBD1 (5 bases). CDR1 is MGHDK and CDR2 is SYGVNS in the germline V gene. The CDR3 has 13 residues. This CDR3 reads CVSNQGSTDTQYF. In nucleotides, the CDR3 is TGTGTCAGCAACCAGGGTAGCACAGATACGCAGTATTTT. Based on the CDR3 plus reference TRBV25-1 and TRBJ2-3, the full variable domain is EADIYQTPRYLVIGTGKKITLECSQTMGHDKMYWYQQDPGMELHLIHYSYGVNSTEKGDLSSESTVSRIRTEHFPLTLESARPSHTSQYLCVSNQGSTDTQYFGPGTRLTVL.

DNA of the CDR3: TGTGCCAGCAGTGACCAGGCAACTGAAGCTTTCTTT. Protein sequence: CASSDQATEAFF. V usage is TRBV6-5 and J usage is TRBJ1-1; no clear D. CDR1 MNHEY and CDR2 SVGAGI come from the germline V gene. This CDR3 is 12 amino acids long. Trimming took 5 bases from V and 5 from J, leaving 9 bases between them.

This clone appeared a single time. V gene TRBV4-2 combines with J gene TRBJ2-5; D gene ambiguous. Trimming removed 0 bases from V and 3 bases from J, with 11 bases in between. Germline values: CDR1 LGHNA, CDR2 YNFKEQ. The CDR3 sequence is 15 residues long. CDR3 nucleotides: TGTGCCAGCAGCCAAGATTTTAGAAGAGAAGAGACCCAGTACTTC. Protein: CASSQDFRREETQYF.

This clone was counted between two and nine times. The sample has other DNA sequences that encode this CDR3 too. The CDR3 here is CASSLDAGGTEAFF. The CDR3 nucleotides are TGCGCCAGCAGCTTGGATGCGGGGGGGACTGAAGCTTTCTTT. This chain connects TRBV5-1 to TRBJ1-1, with TRBD1 as a possible D gene (5 bases). V shed 0 bases and J shed 5 bases, with 11 bases lying between them. Per the germline V gene, CDR1 is SGHRS and CDR2 is YFSETQ. This CDR3 spans 14 amino acids.

Concerning this clone: The junction differs from germline at one of its ends, possibly a read error. The V call is TRBV7-7, the J call TRBJ2-1; 11 bases fit TRBD2. Germline lookup yields CDR1 SSHAT and CDR2 FNYEAQ (reference sequence). The length of the CDR3 is 14 residues. CDR3 in DNA: TGTGCTAGCAGCTTAACTAGCGGGGGCTATGAGCAGTTCTTC. Residues: CASSLTSGGYEQFF.

The gene calls are TRBV6-6 and TRBJ1-4; TRBD1 is a possible D gene (6 bases). Germline V lookup: CDR1 MNHNY, CDR2 SVGAGI (reference sequence). The CDR3 runs 16 residues. Trimming pared 2 bases from V and 2 bases from J, leaving 12 bases between. DNA of the CDR3: TGTGCCAGCAGTTACCTACAGGGCCCGACTAATGAAAAACTGTTTTTT. Translated: CASSYLQGPTNEKLFF.